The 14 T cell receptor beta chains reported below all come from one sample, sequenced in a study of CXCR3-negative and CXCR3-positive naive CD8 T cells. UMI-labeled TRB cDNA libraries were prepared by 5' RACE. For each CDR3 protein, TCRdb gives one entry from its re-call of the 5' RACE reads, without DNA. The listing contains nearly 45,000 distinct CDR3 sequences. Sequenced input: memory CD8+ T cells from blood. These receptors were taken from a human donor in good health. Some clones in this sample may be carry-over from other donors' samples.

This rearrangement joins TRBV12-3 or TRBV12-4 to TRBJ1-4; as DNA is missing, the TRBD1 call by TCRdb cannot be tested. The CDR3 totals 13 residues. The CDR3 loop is CASRTTGDEKLFF.

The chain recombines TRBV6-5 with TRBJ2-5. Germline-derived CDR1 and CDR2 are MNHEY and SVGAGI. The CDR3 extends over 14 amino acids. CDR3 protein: CASSYEGYQETQYF.

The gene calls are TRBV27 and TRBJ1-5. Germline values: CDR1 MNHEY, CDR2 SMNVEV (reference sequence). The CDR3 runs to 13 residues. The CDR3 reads CASTLGPHQPQHF.

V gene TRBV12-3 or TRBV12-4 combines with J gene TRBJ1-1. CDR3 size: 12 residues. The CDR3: CASSFGDTEAFF.

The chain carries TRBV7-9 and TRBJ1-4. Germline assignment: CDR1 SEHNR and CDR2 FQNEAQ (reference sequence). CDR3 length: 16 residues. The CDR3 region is CASSLVTVATNEKLFF.

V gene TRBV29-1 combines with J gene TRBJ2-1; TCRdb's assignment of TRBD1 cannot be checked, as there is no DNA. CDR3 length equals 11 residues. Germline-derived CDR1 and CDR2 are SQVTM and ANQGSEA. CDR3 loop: CSVSGVNEQFF.

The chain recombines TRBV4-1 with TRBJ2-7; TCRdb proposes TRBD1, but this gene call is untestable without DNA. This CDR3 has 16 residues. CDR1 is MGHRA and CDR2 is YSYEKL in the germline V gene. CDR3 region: CASSQDRDPSGYEQYF.

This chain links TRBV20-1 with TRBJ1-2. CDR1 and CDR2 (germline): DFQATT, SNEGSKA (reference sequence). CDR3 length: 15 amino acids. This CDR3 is CSARAQDNMGGGYTF.

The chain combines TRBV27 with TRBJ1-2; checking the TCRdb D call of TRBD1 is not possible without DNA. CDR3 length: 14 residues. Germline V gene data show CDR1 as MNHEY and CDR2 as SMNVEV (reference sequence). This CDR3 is CASTLRGGHYGYTF.

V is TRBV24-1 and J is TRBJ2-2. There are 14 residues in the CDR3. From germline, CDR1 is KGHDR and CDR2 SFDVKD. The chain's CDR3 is CATSDLLDTGELFF.

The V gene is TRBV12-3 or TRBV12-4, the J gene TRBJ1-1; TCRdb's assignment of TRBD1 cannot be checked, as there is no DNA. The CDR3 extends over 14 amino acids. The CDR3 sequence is CASSLDDRGTEAFF.

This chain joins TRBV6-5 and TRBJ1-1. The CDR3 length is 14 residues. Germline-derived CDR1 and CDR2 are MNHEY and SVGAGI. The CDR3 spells CASSYSAAPDEAFF.

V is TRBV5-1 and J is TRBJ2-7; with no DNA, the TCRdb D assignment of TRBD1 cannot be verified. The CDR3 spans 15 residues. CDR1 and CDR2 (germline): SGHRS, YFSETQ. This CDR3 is CASSLETGSPYEQYF.

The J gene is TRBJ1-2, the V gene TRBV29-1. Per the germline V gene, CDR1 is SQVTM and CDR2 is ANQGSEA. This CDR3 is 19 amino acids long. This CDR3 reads CSVLPTDQSHRTVNYGYTF.